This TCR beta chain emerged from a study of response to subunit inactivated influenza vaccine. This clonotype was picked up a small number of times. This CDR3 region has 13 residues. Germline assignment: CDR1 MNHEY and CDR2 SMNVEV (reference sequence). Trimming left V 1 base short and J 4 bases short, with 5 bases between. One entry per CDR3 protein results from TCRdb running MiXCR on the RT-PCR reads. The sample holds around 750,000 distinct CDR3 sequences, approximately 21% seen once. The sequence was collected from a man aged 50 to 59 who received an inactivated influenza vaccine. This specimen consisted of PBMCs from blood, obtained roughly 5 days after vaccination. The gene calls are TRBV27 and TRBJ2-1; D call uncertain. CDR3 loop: CASSLYYYNEQFF. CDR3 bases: TGTGCCAGCAGTTTATACTATTACAATGAGCAGTTCTTC.